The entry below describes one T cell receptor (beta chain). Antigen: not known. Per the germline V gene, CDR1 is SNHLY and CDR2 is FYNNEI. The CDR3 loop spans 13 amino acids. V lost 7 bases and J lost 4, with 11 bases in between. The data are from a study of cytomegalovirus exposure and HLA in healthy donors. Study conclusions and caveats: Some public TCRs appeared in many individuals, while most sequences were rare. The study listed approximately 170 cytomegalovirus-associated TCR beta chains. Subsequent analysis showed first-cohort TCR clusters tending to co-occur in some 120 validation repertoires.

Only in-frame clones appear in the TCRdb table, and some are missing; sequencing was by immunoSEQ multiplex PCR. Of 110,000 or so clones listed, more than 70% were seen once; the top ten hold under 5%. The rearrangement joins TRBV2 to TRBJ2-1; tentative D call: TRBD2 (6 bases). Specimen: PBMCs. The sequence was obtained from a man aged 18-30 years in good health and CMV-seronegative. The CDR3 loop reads CASIAAKYNEQFF. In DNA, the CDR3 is TGTGCCAGCATAGCGGCTAAGTACAATGAGCAGTTCTTC. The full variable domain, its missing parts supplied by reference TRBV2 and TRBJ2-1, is EPEVTQTPSHQVTQMGQEVILRCVPISNHLYFYWYRQILGQKVEFLVSFYNNEISEKSEIFDDQFSVERPDGSNFTLKIRSTKLEDSAMYFCASIAAKYNEQFFGPGTRLTVL.